The 3 T cell receptor beta chains below all came from one sample that was sequenced in a study of response to subunit inactivated influenza vaccine. MiXCR, run by TCRdb on the RT-PCR reads, gives a single entry per CDR3 protein. The table includes about 500,000 distinct CDR3 sequences, 16% detected once. The starting material was CD4+ T cells sorted from PBMCs, obtained around 25 months after vaccination. These receptors were collected from a man aged 50-75 years who received an inactivated influenza vaccine.

V and J are TRBV11-2 and TRBJ2-2; 11 bases line up with TRBD1. There are 15 residues in the CDR3. The V segment lost 6 bases and the J segment 4 bases; nucleotides outside the gene matches: 4. Germline lookup yields CDR1 SGHAT and CDR2 FQNNGV. The CDR3 bases are TGTGCCAGCAGTCGGGACAGGGGGTCCACCGGGGAGCTGTTTTTT. Translated: CASSRDRGSTGELFF. The full variable domain, with the rest looked up from reference TRBV11-2 and TRBJ2-2, is EAGVAQSPRYKIIEKRQSVAFWCNPISGHATLYWYQQILGQGPKLLIQFQNNGVVDDSQLPKDRFSAERLKGVDSTLKIQPAKLEDSAVYLCASSRDRGSTGELFFGEGSRLTVL.

V usage is TRBV20-1 and J usage is TRBJ2-6; D uncertain. This CDR3 comprises 14 residues. Germline CDR1 DFQATT, CDR2 SNEGSKA (reference sequence). V gave up 3 bases and J gave up 4 bases, with 10 bases separating them. The DNA of the CDR3 is TGCAGTGCTAGGGGTTTGGCCGGGGCCAACGTCCTGACTTTC. The encoded protein is CSARGLAGANVLTF.

A few counts support this clonotype. The rearrangement uses TRBV9 and TRBJ2-5; a possible D gene is TRBD1 (6 bases). Trimming removed 4 bases at V and 0 bases at J, with 16 bases between. CDR1 SGDLS and CDR2 YYNGEE come from the germline V gene. The CDR3 has 16 amino acids. In DNA form, the CDR3 reads TGTGCCAGCAGCCCCACAAACAGGGATAACCAAGAGACCCAGTACTTC. It is translated as CASSPTNRDNQETQYF. The variable domain in full, completed from reference TRBV9 and TRBJ2-5, reads DSGVTQTPKHLITATGQRVTLRCSPRSGDLSVYWYQQSLDQGLQFLIQYYNGEERAKGNILERFSAQQFPDLHSELNLSSLELGDSALYFCASSPTNRDNQETQYFGPGTRLLVL.